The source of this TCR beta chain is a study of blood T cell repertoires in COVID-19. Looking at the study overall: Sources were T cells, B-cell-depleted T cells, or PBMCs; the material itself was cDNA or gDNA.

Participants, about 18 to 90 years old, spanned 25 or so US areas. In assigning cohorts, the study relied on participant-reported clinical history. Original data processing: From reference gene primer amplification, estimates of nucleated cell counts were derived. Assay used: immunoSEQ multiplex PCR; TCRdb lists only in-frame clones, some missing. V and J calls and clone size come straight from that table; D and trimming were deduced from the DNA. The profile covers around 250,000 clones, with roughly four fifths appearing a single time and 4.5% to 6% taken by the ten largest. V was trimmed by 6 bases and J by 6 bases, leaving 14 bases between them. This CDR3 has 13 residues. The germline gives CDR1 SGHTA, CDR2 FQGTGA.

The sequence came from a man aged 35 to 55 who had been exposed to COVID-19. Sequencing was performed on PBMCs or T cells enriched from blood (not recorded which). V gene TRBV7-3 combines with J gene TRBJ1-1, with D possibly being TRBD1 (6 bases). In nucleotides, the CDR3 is TGTGCCAGCAGTTCAAACAGGGACCCTGAAGCTTTCTTT. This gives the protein CASSSNRDPEAFF.